This TCR beta chain was sequenced during a study of blood T cell repertoires in COVID-19. About the research overall: Collection of acute and convalescent COVID-19 samples took place in the United States, Italy and Spain. Sources were T cells, B-cell-depleted T cells, or PBMCs; the material itself was cDNA or gDNA.

Authors' methods: Amplification of reference gene primers provided the estimated nucleated cell counts. Here immunoSEQ multiplex PCR was the method, and the copy in TCRdb shows in-frame clones only, minus some. The DNA gave D and trimming, while V, J and clone size come from that table. This repertoire shows tens of thousands of clones, roughly nine tenths found once; its top ten account for approximately 5.1%. The TCR sequence derives from a man aged 55 to 70 with acute or convalescent COVID-19. Material: peripheral blood.

CDR3 sequence: CASSLGGGTITGELFF. CDR3 nucleotides: TGTGCCAGCAGCTTAGGCGGGGGGACGATTACCGGGGAGCTGTTTTTT. This chain joins TRBV11-3 and TRBJ2-2; TRBD2 aligns across 8 bases. The germline CDR1 and CDR2 sequences are SGHNT and YENEEA. With V trimmed by 1 base and J by 5 bases, 6 bases remained unmatched. The CDR3 length is 16 residues. The whole variable domain, filled in from reference TRBV11-3 and TRBJ2-2, reads EAGVVQSPRYKIIEKKQPVAFWCNPISGHNTLYWYLQNLGQGPELLIRYENEEAVDDSQLPKDRFSAERLKGVDSTLKIQPAELGDSAVYLCASSLGGGTITGELFFGEGSRLTVL.